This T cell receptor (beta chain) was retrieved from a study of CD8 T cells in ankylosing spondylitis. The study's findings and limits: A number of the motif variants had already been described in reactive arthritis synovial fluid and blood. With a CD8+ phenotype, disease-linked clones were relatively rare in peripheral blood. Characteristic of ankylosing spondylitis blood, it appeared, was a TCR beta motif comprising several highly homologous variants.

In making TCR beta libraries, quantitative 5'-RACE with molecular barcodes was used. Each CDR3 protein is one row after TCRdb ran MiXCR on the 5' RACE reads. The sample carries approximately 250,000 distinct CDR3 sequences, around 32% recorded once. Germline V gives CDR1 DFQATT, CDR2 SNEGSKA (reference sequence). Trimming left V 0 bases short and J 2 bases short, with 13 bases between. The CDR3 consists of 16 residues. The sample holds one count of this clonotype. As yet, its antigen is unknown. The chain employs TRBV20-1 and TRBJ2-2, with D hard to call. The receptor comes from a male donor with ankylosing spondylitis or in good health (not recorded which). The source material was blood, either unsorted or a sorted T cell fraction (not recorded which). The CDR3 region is CSARDYRTVNTGELFF. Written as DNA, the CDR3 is TGCAGTGCTAGAGATTATCGGACCGTAAACACCGGGGAGCTGTTTTTT.